This is a list of T cell receptor beta chains from one sample in a study of blood T cell repertoires in COVID-19. This table comes from immunoSEQ multiplex PCR, and its TCRdb copy is limited to in-frame clones, with some not included. The sample includes roughly 70,000 clones, under 90% of them seen just once. Sequencing was performed on peripheral blood. These receptors all stem from a man aged 65 to 79 who had recovered from COVID-19. The CDR3 runs from the conserved cysteine through the conserved F or W. A D gene is named only where the DNA matches it firmly. The size of a clone is reported for some rows only, either as once, few or many, or as a class for expanded clones.

size	J	V	D	CDR3	DNA
-	TRBJ2-7	TRBV6-2/TRBV6-3	TRBD1	CASSYSETGADEQYF	TGTGCCAGCAGTTACTCTGAAACAGGGGCGGACGAGCAGTACTTC
-	TRBJ2-6	TRBV9	-	CASSVAGALSGANVLTF	TGTGCCAGCAGCGTAGCAGGGGCCCTCTCTGGGGCCAACGTCCTGACTTTC
-	TRBJ1-5	TRBV6-2/TRBV6-3	-	CASSYDRNQPQHF	TGTGCCAGCAGTTACGACAGGAATCAGCCCCAGCATTTT
-	TRBJ1-2	TRBV5-1	-	CASSPGVGYGYTF	TGCGCCAGCAGCCCGGGGGTGGGGTATGGCTACACCTTC
-	TRBJ1-3	TRBV10-1	-	CASSEQSSGNTIYF	TGCGCCAGCAGTGAACAGAGCTCTGGAAACACCATATATTTT
-	TRBJ2-2	TRBV7-2	-	CASSPHAAENTGELFF	TGTGCCAGCAGCCCTCACGCGGCGGAGAACACCGGGGAGCTGTTTTTT
-	TRBJ1-3	TRBV9	-	CASSVGYGESSGNTIYF	TGTGCCAGCAGCGTAGGGTATGGGGAGAGCTCTGGAAACACCATATATTTT
few	TRBJ1-2	TRBV11-2	TRBD1	CASSLEFRGRVGYTF	TGTGCCAGCAGCTTAGAGTTCAGGGGGCGAGTTGGCTACACCTTC
-	TRBJ1-1	TRBV28	-	CAIGRPGRGTEAFF	TGTGCCATCGGGAGGCCGGGAAGGGGCACTGAAGCTTTCTTT
-	TRBJ2-2	TRBV6-2/TRBV6-3	-	CASSYPLRGTGELFF	TGTGCCAGCAGTTACCCGCTAAGAGGCACCGGGGAGCTGTTTTTT
-	TRBJ1-5	TRBV18	-	CASSPGDQPQHF	TGTGCCAGCTCACCGGGAGATCAGCCCCAGCATTTT
-	TRBJ2-7	TRBV10-3	-	CAISEKGENYYEQYF	TGTGCCATCAGTGAGAAGGGGGAGAATTACTACGAGCAGTACTTC
-	TRBJ1-2	TRBV19	TRBD1	CASSPGQGDANYGYTF	TGTGCCAGTAGTCCGGGGCAGGGGGATGCTAACTATGGCTACACCTTC
-	TRBJ2-5	TRBV6-2/TRBV6-3	TRBD2	CASSRGGGWRETQYF	TGTGCCAGCAGCCGCGGCGGGGGATGGAGAGAGACCCAGTACTTC
-	TRBJ2-7	TRBV7-8	-	CASSPQTGTVLYEQYF	TGTGCCAGCAGCCCGCAGACCGGGACTGTATTATACGAGCAGTACTTC
-	TRBJ2-1	TRBV5-4	TRBD1	CASSKGQGKDEQFF	TGTGCCAGCAGCAAGGGACAGGGGAAGGATGAGCAGTTCTTC
-	TRBJ2-5	TRBV19	-	CASSVDRGTGLAPQETQYF	TGTGCCAGTAGTGTTGACAGGGGAACAGGACTAGCGCCTCAAGAGACCCAGTACTTC
-	TRBJ1-5	TRBV12-5	TRBD1	CASGPGTGSQPQHF	TGTGCTAGTGGACCTGGGACAGGAAGTCAGCCCCAGCATTTT
-	TRBJ1-5	TRBV18	TRBD1	CASSQQGARGQPQHF	TGTGCCAGCTCACAGCAGGGGGCGCGGGGACAGCCCCAGCATTTT
-	TRBJ1-6	TRBV4-3	-	CASSQGEDTPLHF	TGCGCCAGCAGCCAAGGTGAAGACACTCCCCTCCACTTT
-	TRBJ2-4	TRBV5-1	-	CASSSTGSENIQYF	TGCGCCAGCAGCTCAACAGGGTCCGAAAACATTCAGTACTTC
once	TRBJ2-3	TRBV7-9	-	CASRDSTDTQYF	TGTGCCAGCAGGGACTCCACAGATACGCAGTATTTT
-	TRBJ2-6	TRBV6-5	-	CASRQGASGANVLTF	TGTGCCAGCAGGCAAGGAGCCTCTGGGGCCAACGTCCTGACTTTC
-	TRBJ1-2	TRBV30	TRBD1	CAWRQDSRGPYGYTF	TGTGCCTGGAGACAAGACTCCAGGGGGCCCTATGGCTACACCTTC
-	TRBJ2-4	TRBV4-3	-	CASSQIGSGNIQYF	TGCGCCAGCAGCCAAATCGGAAGCGGAAACATTCAGTACTTC
-	TRBJ2-1	TRBV18	TRBD1	CASSPQDRANEQFF	TGTGCCAGCTCACCCCAGGACAGGGCTAATGAGCAGTTCTTC
-	TRBJ2-5	TRBV11-2	TRBD1	CASGRQGAPRETQYF	TGTGCCAGCGGTCGACAGGGGGCGCCGAGAGAGACCCAGTACTTC
-	TRBJ1-4	TRBV19	-	CASKTSVGSTEKLFF	TGTGCCAGTAAGACAAGTGTCGGTTCGACTGAAAAACTGTTTTTT
once	TRBJ2-1	TRBV7-8	-	CASSRETSYNEQFF	TGTGCCAGCAGCCGAGAGACTAGTTATAATGAGCAGTTCTTC
-	TRBJ2-2	TRBV7-2	-	CASSSETGRTGELFF	TGTGCCAGCAGCTCCGAGACAGGGAGGACCGGGGAGCTGTTTTTT
-	TRBJ2-2	TRBV14	TRBD1	CASRTGTGNTGELFF	TGTGCCAGCAGGACCGGGACAGGGAACACCGGGGAGCTGTTTTTT
-	TRBJ2-3	TRBV10-2	TRBD2	CASGGVADTQYF	TGCGCCAGTGGGGGGGTGGCAGATACGCAGTATTTT
few	TRBJ1-1	TRBV30	-	CALEQTNTEAFF	TGTGCCCTCGAACAGACGAACACTGAAGCTTTCTTT
-	TRBJ1-5	TRBV6-4	-	CASSPGRGQPQHF	TGTGCCAGCAGTCCAGGCCGGGGGCAGCCCCAGCATTTT
few	TRBJ2-1	TRBV5-1	TRBD1	CASSLVQGSYNEQFF	TGCGCCAGCAGCTTGGTACAGGGGTCCTACAATGAGCAGTTCTTC
once	TRBJ2-3	TRBV27	TRBD2	CASSFGGSEDTQYF	TGTGCCAGCAGTTTTGGCGGGAGCGAGGATACGCAGTATTTT
-	TRBJ1-2	TRBV6-5	-	CASSPGTEYGYTF	TGTGCCAGCAGTCCCGGGACTGAGTATGGCTACACCTTC
-	TRBJ2-2	TRBV7-3	TRBD1	CASSPTGTGARVGELFF	TGTGCCAGCAGCCCGACCGGTACAGGGGCGAGGGTCGGGGAGCTGTTTTTT
-	TRBJ1-1	TRBV5-1	TRBD1	CASRVGQGSTEAFF	TGCGCCAGCAGAGTAGGACAGGGTAGTACTGAAGCTTTCTTT
once	TRBJ1-1	TRBV6-2/TRBV6-3	TRBD1	CASSYYRGMNTEAFF	TGTGCCAGCAGTTACTACAGGGGAATGAACACTGAAGCTTTCTTT
once	TRBJ2-3	TRBV9	TRBD1	CASSVRDSPWDTQYF	TGTGCCAGCAGCGTCAGGGACAGCCCCTGGGATACGCAGTATTTT
-	TRBJ2-5	TRBV9	-	CASSVDGRREETQYF	TGTGCCAGCAGCGTAGACGGACGGCGGGAAGAGACCCAGTACTTC
-	TRBJ1-1	TRBV11-2	-	CASSVNRVGTEAFF	TGTGCCAGCAGCGTTAACAGGGTTGGGACTGAAGCTTTCTTT
once	TRBJ2-7	TRBV7-9	TRBD2	CASSLTPGTSGNPYEQYF	TGTGCCAGCAGCTTAACCCCTGGGACTAGCGGCAACCCCTACGAGCAGTACTTC
-	TRBJ1-4	TRBV27	-	CATRRGATNEKLFF	TGTGCCACTCGCAGGGGTGCAACTAATGAAAAACTGTTTTTT
-	TRBJ2-3	TRBV4-3	-	CASSQTNQRATDTQYF	TGCGCCAGCAGCCAAACGAATCAGCGGGCCACAGATACGCAGTATTTT
-	TRBJ1-1	TRBV4-1	TRBD1	CASRPGQGSMNTEAFF	TGCGCCAGCAGACCCGGACAGGGAAGCATGAACACTGAAGCTTTCTTT
-	TRBJ2-3	TRBV19	-	CASSTGTGATDTQYF	TGTGCCAGTAGTACCGGGACGGGAGCCACAGATACGCAGTATTTT
-	TRBJ2-7	TRBV6-2/TRBV6-3	TRBD1	CASSYFDRDLEQYF	TGTGCCAGCAGTTACTTCGACAGGGATCTTGAGCAGTACTTC
once	TRBJ2-1	TRBV6-5	-	CASSRTNSYNEQFF	TGTGCCAGCTCGCGGACTAATTCCTACAATGAGCAGTTCTTC
-	TRBJ2-2	TRBV7-2	TRBD1	CASSWDRENTGELFF	TGTGCCAGCAGTTGGGACAGGGAAAACACCGGGGAGCTGTTTTTT
-	TRBJ2-2	TRBV7-9	TRBD1	CASSLLGTGSTGELFF	TGTGCCAGCAGCTTACTTGGGACAGGGTCCACCGGGGAGCTGTTTTTT
few	TRBJ2-1	TRBV4-3	-	CASSQSVGSYNEQFF	TGCGCCAGCAGCCAAAGCGTGGGCTCCTACAATGAGCAGTTCTTC